These 27 T cell receptor beta chains originate from one sample sequenced in a study of CD4+ T cells in melanoma. Repertoires were generated with immunoSEQ multiplex PCR, while TCRdb's copy carries only in-frame clones and drops some. The table lists about 10,000 clones, approximately 71% of them singletons. Material: cells from a culture (not recorded whether cultured in vitro). Receptors were obtained from a human donor with melanoma.

The V and J genes are TRBV5-1 and TRBJ2-2; TRBD1 agrees at 8 bases. The CDR3 consists of 16 residues. Unmatched junction bases numbered 7, after V lost 0 bases and J lost 6 bases. The germline V gene encodes CDR1 SGHRS and CDR2 YFSETQ. In DNA, the CDR3 is TGCGCCAGCAGCTTGGTCGGGGCAGGGGGCTCCGGGGAGCTGTTTTTT. Its translation: CASSLVGAGGSGELFF. The whole variable domain, remainder taken from reference TRBV5-1 and TRBJ2-2, is KAGVTQTPRYLIKTRGQQVTLSCSPISGHRSVSWYQQTPGQGLQFLFEYFSETQRNKGNFPGRFSGRQFSNSRSEMNVSTLELGDSALYLCASSLVGAGGSGELFFGEGSRLTVL.

The DNA of the CDR3 is TGTGCCAGCAGCTTGGATGGGGGATCTGGAAACACCATATATTTT. This codes for CASSLDGGSGNTIYF. The chain combines TRBV5-8 with TRBJ1-3; perhaps TRBD1 as D (5 bases). Trimming removed 0 bases at V and 1 base at J, with 8 bases between. This CDR3 is 15 amino acids long. CDR1 SGHTS and CDR2 YDEGEE come from the germline V gene.

The chain combines TRBV7-2 with TRBJ2-3, with 7 bases identical to TRBD2. V was clipped by 5 bases and J by 4 bases; unmatched bases: 12. CDR3 length equals 16 residues. Germline V gene data show CDR1 as SGHTA and CDR2 as FQGNSA. DNA for the CDR3: TGTGCCAGCAGCCCCTTCCACGAGGGAGGGGCAGATACGCAGTATTTT. It specifies CASSPFHEGGADTQYF. Full variable domain (missing parts from reference TRBV7-2 and TRBJ2-3): GAGVSQSPSNKVTEKGKDVELRCDPISGHTALYWYRQSLGQGLEFLIYFQGNSAPDKSGLPSDRFSAERTGGSVSTLTIQRTQQEDSAVYLCASSPFHEGGADTQYFGPGTRLTVL.

The V call is TRBV5-1, the J call TRBJ2-3, with D perhaps TRBD1 (5 bases). Trimming left V 7 bases short and J 2 bases short, with 11 bases between. Germline-derived CDR1 and CDR2 are SGHRS and YFSETQ. The CDR3 sequence is 13 residues long. In nucleotides, the CDR3 is TGCGCCAGCGGCAAGGGGCTCACAGATACGCAGTATTTT. As protein: CASGKGLTDTQYF. The complete variable domain, with remaining parts taken from reference TRBV5-1 and TRBJ2-3, reads KAGVTQTPRYLIKTRGQQVTLSCSPISGHRSVSWYQQTPGQGLQFLFEYFSETQRNKGNFPGRFSGRQFSNSRSEMNVSTLELGDSALYLCASGKGLTDTQYFGPGTRLTVL.

The V gene is TRBV4-2, the J gene TRBJ1-4, with no clear D. Trimming shortened V by 1 base and J by 10 bases, and 19 bases separated the two germline ends. This CDR3 contains 16 residues. Germline V gene sequence: CDR1 LGHNA, CDR2 YNFKEQ. CDR3 region: CASSQALYSSMGKLFF. CDR3 sequence (DNA): TGTGCCAGCAGCCAAGCCTTGTATTCTAGTATGGGAAAACTGTTTTTT.

The V and J genes are TRBV19 and TRBJ2-3; TRBD1 might be the D (6 bases). Trimming stripped 7 bases from V and 0 bases from J, with 11 bases between. Germline lookup yields CDR1 LNHDA and CDR2 SQIVND (reference sequence). This CDR3 region has 14 residues. CDR3 amino acids: CASKPGTSTDTQYF. As DNA, the CDR3 is TGTGCCAGTAAACCAGGGACAAGCACAGATACGCAGTATTTT.

The chain links TRBV10-3 to TRBJ2-1; either TRBD1 or TRBD2 may fit D (5 bases each). CDR3 size: 13 residues. Trimming cost V 5 bases and J 7 bases, with 12 bases left between them. Germline CDR1 reads ENHRY; CDR2 reads SYGVKD. The CDR3, as DNA: TGTGCCATCAGTTACAGGACGGGGAATGAGCAGTTCTTC. Translation gives CAISYRTGNEQFF.

This rearrangement joins TRBV6-1 to TRBJ2-7; D remains unclear. The germline V gene encodes CDR1 MNHNS and CDR2 SASEGT. The CDR3 is 15 amino acids. Trimming took off 1 base at V and 2 bases at J, with 12 bases between the two ends. Here the CDR3 reads CASSEEPADAYEQYF. CDR3 coding DNA: TGTGCCAGCAGTGAAGAACCAGCAGACGCCTACGAGCAGTACTTC.

Only one count was recorded for this clone. The V call is TRBV19, the J call TRBJ1-2; D not certain. The CDR3 is made up of 15 amino acids. V was shortened by 2 bases and J by 6 bases, with 16 bases between the two germline ends. Germline-derived CDR1 and CDR2 are LNHDA and SQIVND (reference sequence). The CDR3 DNA reads TGTGCCAGTAGTATAACGCCCGGGGTCGGTCATGGCTACACCTTC. This encodes CASSITPGVGHGYTF. Full variable domain (remainder filled in from reference TRBV19 and TRBJ1-2): DGGITQSPKYLFRKEGQNVTLSCEQNLNHDAMYWYRQDPGQGLRLIYYSQIVNDFQKGDIAEGYSVSREKKESFPLTVTSAQKNPTAFYLCASSITPGVGHGYTFGSGTRLTVV.

The CDR3 loop reads CASSAEGDTQYF. CDR3 DNA sequence: TGTGCCAGCAGCGCCGAGGGAGATACGCAGTATTTT. The chain joins TRBV5-4 to TRBJ2-3; tentatively, D is TRBD2 (5 bases). Germline CDR1 is SGHNT and CDR2 is YYREEE (reference sequence). This CDR3 has 12 amino acids. V lost 4 bases, J lost 5 bases, and 8 bases lay in between.

The genes are TRBV5-4 and TRBJ1-2; no clear D gene. This CDR3 contains 15 residues. Looked up from germline, CDR1 is SGHNT and CDR2 is YYREEE (reference sequence). V gave up 3 bases and J gave up 7 bases, with 19 bases separating them. The CDR3 here is CASSSPDFSRAGYTF. CDR3 coding DNA: TGTGCCAGCAGCTCGCCTGACTTCTCTCGGGCTGGCTACACCTTC.

DNA for the CDR3: TGTGCCAGCAGCGAAAACAGGGGGAGCACAGATACGCAGTATTTT. This sequence encodes CASSENRGSTDTQYF. This chain connects TRBV5-5 to TRBJ2-3, with 8 nucleotides matching TRBD1. CDR1 SGHKS and CDR2 YYEKEE come from the germline V gene (reference sequence). Germline trimming cut 4 bases from V and 0 bases from J; bases unmatched to any gene: 4. The CDR3 loop spans 15 amino acids.

The rearrangement joins TRBV5-1 to TRBJ2-2, with 7 bases identical to TRBD1. CDR1 SGHRS and CDR2 YFSETQ come from the germline V gene. V shed 4 bases and J 5 bases; nucleotides not matched to a gene: 8. CDR3 length: 15 amino acids. The CDR3 protein is CASSQDRAGTGELFF. CDR3 DNA: TGCGCCAGCAGCCAAGACAGGGCCGGGACCGGGGAGCTGTTTTTT.

The rearrangement uses TRBV30 and TRBJ2-3, with TRBD2 matching over 9 bases. The junction had 3 bases not matched to a gene; V was cut back by 3 bases and J by 2 bases. Germline V CDR1 and CDR2: GTSNPN, SVGIG (reference sequence). CDR3 length: 14 amino acids. The DNA of the CDR3 is TGTGCCTGGAGAGGGACTAGCTCCACAGATACGCAGTATTTT. This codes for CAWRGTSSTDTQYF.

This sequence joins TRBV7-8 and TRBJ2-7; possible D gene TRBD2, 6 bases. Germline lookup yields CDR1 SGHVS and CDR2 FQNEAQ. Trimming removed 1 base at V and 1 base at J, with 11 bases between. The CDR3 covers 15 residues. CDR3 in DNA: TGTGCCAGCAGCTTAGGCCATAGCGGTTCCTACGAGCAGTACTTC. Residues: CASSLGHSGSYEQYF. Filled out from reference TRBV7-8 and TRBJ2-7, the complete variable domain reads GAGVSQSPRYKVAKRGQDVALRCDPISGHVSLFWYQQALGQGPEFLTYFQNEAQLDKSGLPSDRFFAERPEGSVSTLKIQRTQQEDSAVYLCASSLGHSGSYEQYFGPGTRLTVT.

The chain couples TRBV6-6 to TRBJ1-5, with no clear D. V lost 1 base, J lost 0 bases, and 7 bases lay in between. The length of the CDR3 is 15 residues. Germline V gives CDR1 MNHNY, CDR2 SVGAGI (reference sequence). The CDR3 region is CASSYWGNSNQPQHF. The CDR3 coding sequence is TGTGCCAGCAGTTACTGGGGAAATAGCAATCAGCCCCAGCATTTT.

V usage is TRBV7-2 and J usage is TRBJ1-1; possible D gene TRBD1, 5 bases. The germline gives CDR1 SGHTA, CDR2 FQGNSA. This CDR3 is 15 amino acids long. V was trimmed by 1 base and J by 5 bases, leaving 14 bases between them. CDR3 loop: CASSLVVQGLTEAFF. Here the CDR3 DNA reads TGTGCCAGCAGCTTAGTGGTTCAGGGTCTTACTGAAGCTTTCTTT.

The V gene is TRBV6-1, the J gene TRBJ1-1; D call uncertain. CDR1 is MNHNS, CDR2 SASEGT, per germline. Between the trimmed V and J ends, which lost 7 bases and 1 base, there was a span of 7 bases. The CDR3 covers 12 residues. The CDR3 protein is CASTIGNTEAFF. In nucleotides, the CDR3 is TGTGCCAGCACTATCGGGAACACTGAAGCTTTCTTT.

The chain carries TRBV5-1 and TRBJ2-6; 11 nucleotides agree with TRBD1. Germline V gives CDR1 SGHRS, CDR2 YFSETQ. V trimming: 3 bases; J trimming: 3 bases; junction bases outside the gene matches: 11. This CDR3 has 19 residues. The chain's CDR3 is CASSSIGGQGAYGANVLTF. In DNA form, the CDR3 reads TGCGCCAGCAGCTCTATTGGAGGACAGGGGGCTTATGGGGCCAACGTCCTGACTTTC. The variable domain in full, completed from reference TRBV5-1 and TRBJ2-6, reads KAGVTQTPRYLIKTRGQQVTLSCSPISGHRSVSWYQQTPGQGLQFLFEYFSETQRNKGNFPGRFSGRQFSNSRSEMNVSTLELGDSALYLCASSSIGGQGAYGANVLTFGAGSRLTVL.

This chain links TRBV6-6 with TRBJ1-1; D gene uncertain. The germline V gene has CDR1 MNHNY and CDR2 SVGAGI (reference sequence). Trimming pared 7 bases from V and 5 bases from J, leaving 17 bases between. The CDR3 covers 14 residues. CDR3 protein: CASIQDPGRTEAFF. CDR3 coding DNA: TGTGCCAGCATCCAGGACCCTGGGAGGACTGAAGCTTTCTTT.

The CDR3 region is CASSFRGGPGGDTQYF. DNA for the CDR3: TGTGCCAGCAGCTTCCGGGGGGGGCCCGGTGGAGATACGCAGTATTTT. V is TRBV7-2 and J is TRBJ2-3; TRBD2 agrees at 8 bases. In germline, CDR1 is SGHTA, CDR2 FQGNSA. J gave up 5 bases and V 3 bases, and 10 bases lay outside the gene matches. The CDR3 is 16 amino acids.

The gene calls are TRBV18 and TRBJ2-7; 8 nucleotides match TRBD2. Germline CDR1 KGHSH, CDR2 LQKENI. The CDR3 runs 15 residues. V lost 3 bases and J lost 9; bases outside the gene matches: 13. CDR3 coding DNA: TGTGCCAGCTCACCGAACCCGGGAAGCGGGGGCGGGCAGTACTTC. Residues: CASSPNPGSGGGQYF. Variable domain in full (rest from reference TRBV18 and TRBJ2-7): NAGVMQNPRHLVRRRGQEARLRCSPMKGHSHVYWYRQLPEEGLKFMVYLQKENIIDESGMPKERFSAEFPKEGPSILRIQQVVRGDSAAYFCASSPNPGSGGGQYFGPGTRLTVT.

This clone was counted only a few times. The chain carries TRBV5-5 and TRBJ1-1; unclear D gene. Germline V gene lookup returns CDR1 SGHKS and CDR2 YYEKEE (reference sequence). Deletions cut 4 bases from V and 2 bases from J, with 6 bases between. This CDR3 region has 12 residues. CDR3 sequence (DNA): TGTGCCAGCAGCGGATTAAACACTGAAGCTTTCTTT. Translation gives CASSGLNTEAFF.

The chain uses TRBV7-2 and TRBJ1-2, with 10 bases aligning to TRBD1. This CDR3 is 15 amino acids long. Trimming cost V 6 bases and J 7 bases; bases outside gene matches: 11. The V gene's germline CDR1 is SGHTA and CDR2 FQGNSA. The CDR3 bases are TGTGCCAGCAGTAGAGGACAGGGGGTTGGTAGTGGCTACACCTTC. Translating it yields CASSRGQGVGSGYTF.

This clone turned up a few times. This sequence joins TRBV11-2 and TRBJ1-2; D may be TRBD1 (6 bases). Looked up from germline, CDR1 is SGHAT and CDR2 is FQNNGV. V gave up 5 bases and J gave up 5 bases, with 18 bases separating them. This CDR3 is 15 amino acids long. The CDR3 is CASSERGAGEYGYTF. CDR3 coding DNA: TGTGCCAGCAGCGAAAGGGGGGCGGGGGAATATGGCTACACCTTC.

DNA for the CDR3: TGCGCCAGCAGCCAAGGTTACAGGGCCCTGTACGAGCAGTACTTC. This codes for CASSQGYRALYEQYF. V is TRBV4-1 and J is TRBJ2-7; maybe TRBD1 (6 bases). The germline gives CDR1 MGHRA, CDR2 YSYEKL. The CDR3 spans 15 residues. Trimming cost V 1 base and J 4 bases, with 14 bases left between them.

The CDR3 DNA is TGTGCCAGCGGGCGGGGGGGACGTTCACCCCTCCACTTT. Its protein product is CASGRGGRSPLHF. The chain recombines TRBV6-1 with TRBJ1-6, with TRBD1 as a possible D gene (5 bases). This CDR3 contains 13 residues. Germline CDR1 reads MNHNS; CDR2 reads SASEGT. The V end was cut by 8 bases, the J end by 9 bases, with 14 bases between.